One sample yielded the 8 T cell receptor beta chains listed below, sequenced in a study of cytomegalovirus exposure and HLA in healthy donors. Profiling relied on immunoSEQ multiplex PCR, and the TCRdb table lists in-frame clones only, not all of them. The sample has a few hundred thousand clones; roughly 88% are singletons. The sequenced sample consisted of PBMCs. These TCRs come from a man aged 25-45 years in good health and CMV-seronegative.

The J gene is TRBJ2-2, the V gene TRBV15, with D tentatively TRBD2 (5 bases). The ends were cut back, 4 bases at V and 1 base at J, with 10 bases in the middle. There are 15 residues in the CDR3. Germline CDR1 is LNHNV and CDR2 is YYDKDF (reference sequence). CDR3 DNA sequence: TGTGCCACCAGCACCCGGGGTGGGAACACCGGGGAGCTGTTTTTT. Translation gives CATSTRGGNTGELFF. Full variable domain (rest looked up from reference TRBV15 and TRBJ2-2): DAMVIQNPRYQVTQFGKPVTLSCSQTLNHNVMYWYQQKSSQAPKLLFHYYDKDFNNEADTPDNFQSRRPNTSFCFLDIRSPGLGDTAMYLCATSTRGGNTGELFFGEGSRLTVL.

The chain links TRBV28 to TRBJ1-5; tentatively, D is TRBD1 (5 bases). Looked up from germline, CDR1 is MDHEN and CDR2 is SYDVKM. The V and J ends lost 5 bases and 1 base respectively, with 15 bases between them. The CDR3 has 16 residues. In nucleotides, the CDR3 is TGTGCCAGCAGTCCCGCCACCGCAGGGAGCAATCAGCCCCAGCATTTT. Translating gives CASSPATAGSNQPQHF.

The chain has TRBV9 and TRBJ2-7, with 9 bases lining up with TRBD1. The ends lost 0 bases at V and 0 bases at J; junction bases unmatched: 10. The CDR3 is 18 residues long. CDR1 and CDR2 from the germline V gene are SGDLS and YYNGEE. Here the CDR3 reads CASSVEPTGTGSSYEQYF. CDR3 in DNA: TGTGCCAGCAGCGTAGAACCGACCGGGACAGGGAGCTCCTACGAGCAGTACTTC.

This clone was observed a few times. V gene TRBV5-5 combines with J gene TRBJ1-2; no clear D. The CDR3 sequence is 14 residues long. CDR1 SGHKS and CDR2 YYEKEE come from the germline V gene (reference sequence). V was pared by 2 bases and J by 2 bases, with 10 bases between. The CDR3 spells CASSLNPVNYGYTF. CDR3 sequence (DNA): TGTGCCAGCAGCTTAAACCCGGTCAACTATGGCTACACCTTC.

V and J are TRBV29-1 and TRBJ2-3; D gene uncertain. V was cut by 5 bases and J by 2 bases, with 11 bases left in between. The CDR3 covers 13 residues. The germline V gene has CDR1 SQVTM and CDR2 ANQGSEA. The CDR3 nucleotides read TGCAGCGTTCTACAGCCTAACACAGATACGCAGTATTTT. This codes for CSVLQPNTDTQYF.

This clone showed up just a few times. The J gene is TRBJ1-1, the V gene TRBV6-5; D uncertain. This CDR3 has 14 residues. V gave up 5 bases and J gave up 1 base, with 11 bases separating them. Germline V gene sequence: CDR1 MNHEY, CDR2 SVGAGI. DNA for the CDR3: TGTGCCAGCAGTCCCCAGGCAGAGAACACTGAAGCTTTCTTT. Encoded protein: CASSPQAENTEAFF.

V is TRBV19 and J is TRBJ1-2, with D perhaps TRBD1 (6 bases). Deletions cut 3 bases from V and 5 bases from J, with 10 bases between. Germline assignment: CDR1 LNHDA and CDR2 SQIVND (reference sequence). CDR3 size: 13 residues. CDR3 sequence: CASSIRTDYGYTF. The CDR3, as DNA: TGTGCCAGTAGTATTCGGACAGATTATGGCTACACCTTC.

The rearrangement joins TRBV7-8 to TRBJ2-2, with a weak D call TRBD1 (6 bases). Trimming took 0 bases from V and 4 from J, leaving 9 bases between them. This CDR3 has 15 residues. Looked up from germline, CDR1 is SGHVS and CDR2 is FQNEAQ. CDR3 protein: CASSLAVGATGELFF. Written as DNA, the CDR3 is TGTGCCAGCAGCTTAGCCGTGGGGGCCACCGGGGAGCTGTTTTTT.